The rows below give T cell receptor beta chains drawn from one sample of a study of CXCR3-negative and CXCR3-positive naive CD8 T cells. Following a re-call of the 5' RACE reads, TCRdb has one entry per CDR3 protein and lacks DNA. The data show some 47,000 distinct CDR3 sequences, and the top ten clones hold around 0.51%. Material for sequencing was naive CXCR3+ CD8+ T cells from blood. The receptors were gathered from a human donor in good health. Some clones in this sample may be carry-over from other donors' samples. CDR3s include the opening cysteine and the closing phenylalanine or tryptophan.

J gene: TRBJ1-2
CDR3 length: 13
V gene: TRBV27
CDR3 protein: CASSHRGGRGYTF

J gene: TRBJ1-1
CDR3 length: 14
V gene: TRBV28
CDR3 protein: CASRPPGLNTEAFF

J gene: TRBJ2-1
CDR3 length: 12
V gene: TRBV12-5
CDR3 protein: CASGLFGNEQFF

J gene: TRBJ1-1
CDR3 length: 13
V gene: TRBV29-1
CDR3 protein: CSAPEGFRTEAFF

J gene: TRBJ2-7
CDR3 length: 12
V gene: TRBV20-1
CDR3 protein: CSARDSGGEQYF

J gene: TRBJ2-5
CDR3 length: 13
V gene: TRBV5-1
CDR3 protein: CASRPTGMETQYF

J gene: TRBJ2-7
CDR3 length: 14
V gene: TRBV9
CDR3 protein: CASSVDGTAYGQYF

J gene: TRBJ2-1
CDR3 length: 16
V gene: TRBV7-9
CDR3 protein: CASSPISGSSYNEQFF

J gene: TRBJ1-2
CDR3 length: 15
V gene: TRBV9
CDR3 protein: CASSVSTGSNYGYTF

J gene: TRBJ2-6
CDR3 length: 15
V gene: TRBV7-3
CDR3 protein: CASSLFRGGANVLTF

J gene: TRBJ1-2
CDR3 length: 11
V gene: TRBV14
CDR3 protein: CASSEEVGDSF

J gene: TRBJ2-7
CDR3 length: 12
V gene: TRBV6-2/TRBV6-3
CDR3 protein: CASSYVYYEQYF

J gene: TRBJ2-1
CDR3 length: 15
V gene: TRBV28
CDR3 protein: CASSLWSGVNNEQFF

J gene: TRBJ2-7
CDR3 length: 14
V gene: TRBV28
CDR3 protein: CASTMGMSSYEQYF

J gene: TRBJ2-7
CDR3 length: 14
V gene: TRBV20-1
CDR3 protein: CSARDRDASYEQYF

J gene: TRBJ1-6
CDR3 length: 15
V gene: TRBV27
CDR3 protein: CASSIRGTPDSPLHF

J gene: TRBJ2-5
CDR3 length: 15
V gene: TRBV6-1
CDR3 protein: CASSPVWGTQETQYF

J gene: TRBJ2-7
CDR3 length: 13
V gene: TRBV5-6
CDR3 protein: CASSLTGPDEQYF

J gene: TRBJ2-7
CDR3 length: 15
V gene: TRBV27
CDR3 protein: CASSLSGGASYEQYF

J gene: TRBJ2-7
CDR3 length: 16
V gene: TRBV4-3
CDR3 protein: CASSHHPAGGIYEQYF

J gene: TRBJ2-3
CDR3 length: 14
V gene: TRBV9
CDR3 protein: CASSVQDTTDTQYF

J gene: TRBJ2-1
CDR3 length: 12
V gene: TRBV29-1
CDR3 protein: CSVREGYNEQFF

J gene: TRBJ2-1
CDR3 length: 16
V gene: TRBV7-3
CDR3 protein: CASSLNAGPSYNEQFF

J gene: TRBJ2-7
CDR3 length: 14
V gene: TRBV7-9
CDR3 protein: CASSPRRAIYEQYF

J gene: TRBJ1-2
CDR3 length: 14
V gene: TRBV25-1
CDR3 protein: CASSELGLNYGYTF

J gene: TRBJ2-2
CDR3 length: 15
V gene: TRBV19
CDR3 protein: CASSSEGRYTGELFF

J gene: TRBJ1-4
CDR3 length: 16
V gene: TRBV10-2
CDR3 protein: CASSESTQVLNEKLFF

J gene: TRBJ1-1
CDR3 length: 15
V gene: TRBV2
CDR3 protein: CASTDLTGGNTEAFF

J gene: TRBJ2-7
CDR3 length: 14
V gene: TRBV28
CDR3 protein: CASRAAPSSYEQYF

J gene: TRBJ2-7
CDR3 length: 11
V gene: TRBV7-9
CDR3 protein: CASSRTGVVYF

J gene: TRBJ2-7
CDR3 length: 14
V gene: TRBV13
CDR3 protein: CASSLLDRTYEQYF

J gene: TRBJ2-2
CDR3 length: 16
V gene: TRBV19
CDR3 protein: CASSREGTGLTGELFF

J gene: TRBJ2-3
CDR3 length: 15
V gene: TRBV4-2
CDR3 protein: CASSQDLEGSNTQYF

J gene: TRBJ2-6
CDR3 length: 20
V gene: TRBV2
CDR3 protein: CASSEAHPSARVSGANVLTF

J gene: TRBJ2-7
CDR3 length: 16
V gene: TRBV6-2/TRBV6-3
CDR3 protein: CASSYSIGQGAVEQYF

J gene: TRBJ2-7
CDR3 length: 13
V gene: TRBV7-9
CDR3 protein: CASSLYIGYEQYF

J gene: TRBJ2-2
CDR3 length: 18
V gene: TRBV7-6
CDR3 protein: CASSPRWRVQPNTGELFF

J gene: TRBJ2-1
CDR3 length: 15
V gene: TRBV6-5
CDR3 protein: CASRPGTGFFHEQFF

J gene: TRBJ2-3
CDR3 length: 16
V gene: TRBV28
CDR3 protein: CASSSATGGSTDTQYF

J gene: TRBJ2-7
CDR3 length: 15
V gene: TRBV7-9
CDR3 protein: CASSSGQESSYEQYF

J gene: TRBJ2-7
CDR3 length: 15
V gene: TRBV10-3
CDR3 protein: CAISAGGVSSYEQYF

J gene: TRBJ2-7
CDR3 length: 15
V gene: TRBV7-6
CDR3 protein: CASSPRPGTGYEQYF

J gene: TRBJ2-2
CDR3 length: 14
V gene: TRBV19
CDR3 protein: CASRPGPNTGELFF

J gene: TRBJ2-6
CDR3 length: 17
V gene: TRBV18
CDR3 protein: CASSPLAGESGANVLTF

J gene: TRBJ2-7
CDR3 length: 16
V gene: TRBV2
CDR3 protein: CASSVGGPLAPVEQYF

J gene: TRBJ2-7
CDR3 length: 12
V gene: TRBV29-1
CDR3 protein: CRTMGHLYEQYF

J gene: TRBJ2-1
CDR3 length: 15
V gene: TRBV19
CDR3 protein: CASSWTSGSYNEQFF

J gene: TRBJ2-7
CDR3 length: 13
V gene: TRBV12-3/TRBV12-4
CDR3 protein: CASTPEEGRGQYF

J gene: TRBJ2-7
CDR3 length: 16
V gene: TRBV6-2/TRBV6-3
CDR3 protein: CASSPLEILLSYEQYF

J gene: TRBJ1-1
CDR3 length: 14
V gene: TRBV9
CDR3 protein: CASSGDWGNTEAFF